Here is one T cell receptor beta chain with its context. Its specificity is not known. Trimming left V 0 bases short and J 0 bases short, with 17 bases between. The CDR3 is made up of 18 amino acids. Germline loops: CDR1 SGHDN, CDR2 FVKESK. PCR used 60 Vbeta primers and 13 Jbeta primers. Libraries were prepared by immunoSEQ multiplex PCR; TCRdb keeps only in-frame clonotypes and omits some of them. The table records about 200,000 clones, 60% to 85% of them present only once. This record belongs to a study of cytomegalovirus exposure and HLA in healthy donors. Study-level findings and limits: The productive fraction for most TCR beta V segments was about 87% or about 30% in an earlier analysis. The study recorded 164 TCR beta chains that were cytomegalovirus-associated. Analyses of presence and absence presupposed an approximately uniform sequencing depth across donors. The authors judged a highly shared variant cluster likely a sequencing artifact.

The chain carries TRBV14 and TRBJ1-1; D perhaps matches TRBD1 (5 bases). The TCR comes from a man aged 40-55 years in good health and CMV-seronegative. The material sequenced was PBMCs. The CDR3 reads CASSQDGAAYGLNTEAFF. As DNA, the CDR3 is TGTGCCAGCAGCCAAGATGGGGCAGCTTATGGGCTGAACACTGAAGCTTTCTTT.